This passage covers 23 T cell receptor beta chains from one sample sequenced in a study of cytomegalovirus exposure and HLA in healthy donors. The primer mix had 60 Vbeta and 13 Jbeta primers. Clones were sequenced by immunoSEQ multiplex PCR, and TCRdb holds only the in-frame ones, with some missing. The sample comprises about 150,000 clones, almost 80% of which are singletons, and 1.7% rests with the top ten. Sequenced material: PBMCs. These TCRs come from a woman in her thirties in good health and CMV-seronegative.

The V and J genes are TRBV6-5 and TRBJ1-1; the D is unclear. In germline, CDR1 is MNHEY, CDR2 SVGAGI. The V gene lost 3 bases and the J gene lost 7 bases, with 12 bases spanning the gap. This CDR3 is built from 13 residues. The CDR3 spells CASSYSLPGEAFF. The CDR3 region has the DNA TGTGCCAGCAGTTATTCACTACCTGGTGAAGCTTTCTTT.

The V and J genes are TRBV2 and TRBJ1-5; no definite D call. V dropped 1 base and J dropped 7 bases, with 11 bases sitting between them. The CDR3 covers 14 residues. Germline-derived CDR1 and CDR2 are SNHLY and FYNNEI. The CDR3 nucleotides are TGTGCCAGCAGTGAAGGGATAGGGAGGCAGCCCCAGCATTTT. This gives the protein CASSEGIGRQPQHF.

The J gene is TRBJ2-3, the V gene TRBV5-1, with TRBD2 identical over 7 bases. V trimming: 0 bases; J trimming: 4 bases; junction bases outside the gene matches: 14. This CDR3 is 18 amino acids long. Germline-derived CDR1 and CDR2 are SGHRS and YFSETQ. The CDR3 region has the DNA TGCGCCAGCAGCTTGGGTGACAGACTAGCCCTCGGAGCAGATACGCAGTATTTT. This codes for CASSLGDRLALGADTQYF.

The chain links TRBV18 to TRBJ2-2; 9 nucleotides align to TRBD2. Germline CDR1 reads KGHSH; CDR2 reads LQKENI. Germline trimming cut 3 bases from V and 3 bases from J; bases unmatched to any gene: 8. CDR3 length equals 17 residues. CDR3 region: CASSPLAGPFYTGELFF. CDR3 nucleotide sequence: TGTGCCAGCTCACCGCTAGCGGGGCCCTTTTACACCGGGGAGCTGTTTTTT.

The rearrangement uses TRBV2 and TRBJ2-7; TRBD1 might be the D (6 bases). The V end was cut by 0 bases, the J end by 4 bases, with 22 bases between. CDR3 length: 18 amino acids. Per the germline V gene, CDR1 is SNHLY and CDR2 is FYNNEI. The CDR3 is CASSEAVNPGTRAYEQYF. The DNA for the CDR3 is TGTGCCAGCAGTGAAGCCGTCAACCCCGGGACAAGGGCTTACGAGCAGTACTTC.

V and J are TRBV4-3 and TRBJ2-4, with 11 bases identical to TRBD2. CDR1 and CDR2 (germline): LGHNA, YSLEER. Unmatched junction bases numbered 9, after V lost 0 bases and J lost 8 bases. The CDR3 spans 17 residues. The CDR3 is CASSQEGELAGGDIQYF. The CDR3 bases are TGCGCCAGCAGCCAAGAGGGGGAGTTAGCGGGGGGGGACATTCAGTACTTC.

The chain is built from TRBV6-6 and TRBJ1-2; 7 bases align to TRBD1. Germline assignment: CDR1 MNHNY and CDR2 SVGAGI (reference sequence). V lost 6 bases, J lost 4 bases, and 8 bases stayed unmatched. The CDR3 has 14 residues. CDR3 nucleotide sequence: TGTGCCAGCAGAGAGACTACAGGGGCCTATGGCTACACCTTC. Translating it yields CASRETTGAYGYTF.

The chain links TRBV30 to TRBJ2-5, with TRBD1 matching over 9 bases. CDR1 GTSNPN and CDR2 SVGIG come from the germline V gene (reference sequence). The CDR3 sequence is 14 residues long. Trimming cost V 4 bases and J 5 bases; bases outside gene matches: 8. In DNA form, the CDR3 reads TGTGCCTGGATCCCGGGACAGGGCGGGGAGACCCAGTACTTC. Protein product: CAWIPGQGGETQYF.

The chain carries TRBV6-4 and TRBJ2-2; 11 bases match TRBD1. J gave up 1 base and V 4 bases, and 5 bases lay outside the gene matches. CDR3 length equals 17 residues. CDR1 is MRHNA and CDR2 is SNTAGT in the germline V gene. The CDR3: CASSVSGTGGNTGELFF. The CDR3, as DNA: TGTGCCAGCAGTGTCTCAGGGACAGGGGGGAACACCGGGGAGCTGTTTTTT.

In its sample, this clone was seen a few times. This chain links TRBV7-2 with TRBJ1-1, with D possibly matching TRBD1 (5 bases). The V gene's germline CDR1 is SGHTA and CDR2 FQGNSA. The CDR3 is 15 amino acids. V was trimmed by 1 base and J by 5 bases, leaving 14 bases between them. DNA for the CDR3: TGTGCCAGCAGCTTAGACCGGTCCTCAGGGACTGAAGCTTTCTTT. Protein sequence: CASSLDRSSGTEAFF.

The rearrangement joins TRBV6-6 to TRBJ2-2, with a possible D match to TRBD1 (6 bases). Germline values: CDR1 MNHNY, CDR2 SVGAGI (reference sequence). The CDR3 length is 15 residues. Trimming left V 4 bases short and J 1 base short, with 10 bases between. CDR3 bases: TGTGCCAGCAGTTTCCGGGGACAGAACACCGGGGAGCTGTTTTTT. This sequence encodes CASSFRGQNTGELFF.

In its sample, this clone was seen a few times. This chain connects TRBV25-1 to TRBJ2-7, with TRBD1 as a possible D gene (6 bases). CDR1 is MGHDK, CDR2 SYGVNS, per germline. V lost 7 bases and J 1 base, leaving 8 bases between the germline ends. This CDR3 is 12 amino acids long. CDR3 in amino acids: CASTRGSYEQYF. The CDR3 DNA reads TGTGCCAGCACCAGGGGTTCCTACGAGCAGTACTTC.

V usage is TRBV6-5 and J usage is TRBJ1-1, with D maybe TRBD1 (5 bases). In germline, CDR1 is MNHEY, CDR2 SVGAGI. The CDR3 sequence is 14 residues long. Trimming shortened V by 5 bases and J by 1 base, and 11 bases separated the two germline ends. The CDR3: CASSRDSSNTEAFF. The DNA of the CDR3 is TGTGCCAGCAGTCGCGACAGTTCGAACACTGAAGCTTTCTTT.

The chain employs TRBV28 and TRBJ1-1; 8 bases map to TRBD1. The CDR3 consists of 18 residues. With V trimmed by 4 bases and J by 3 bases, 16 bases remained unmatched. Germline CDR1 is MDHEN and CDR2 is SYDVKM. The CDR3 DNA is TGTGCCAGCAGTTCGACAGGACAGGGCCTCATTGGGGACACTGAAGCTTTCTTT. Translated, it gives CASSSTGQGLIGDTEAFF.

The genes are TRBV5-6 and TRBJ1-2, with 8 positions matching TRBD1. The CDR3 loop spans 14 amino acids. With V trimmed by 0 bases and J by 11 bases, 9 bases remained unmatched. Germline V lookup: CDR1 SGHDT, CDR2 YYEEEE. The CDR3 is CASSLVGRGQGYTF. CDR3 nucleotides: TGTGCCAGCAGCTTGGTCGGCAGGGGGCAGGGTTACACCTTC.

This clone has only one observation. The genes are TRBV14 and TRBJ1-1, with 9 bases aligning to TRBD1. Germline assignment: CDR1 SGHDN and CDR2 FVKESK. V shed 2 bases and J 7 bases; nucleotides not matched to a gene: 11. This CDR3 spans 16 amino acids. CDR3 DNA: TGTGCCAGCAGCCAAATTGGGGACAGGGATAGGTTTGAAGCTTTCTTT. Translating gives CASSQIGDRDRFEAFF. The complete variable domain, with remaining parts taken from reference TRBV14 and TRBJ1-1, reads EAGVTQFPSHSVIEKGQTVTLRCDPISGHDNLYWYRRVMGKEIKFLLHFVKESKQDESGMPNNRFLAERTGGTYSTLKVQPAELEDSGVYFCASSQIGDRDRFEAFFGQGTRLTVV.

V usage is TRBV5-1 and J usage is TRBJ2-1, with TRBD1 matching 8 bases. The CDR3 runs 15 residues. From germline, CDR1 is SGHRS and CDR2 YFSETQ. With V trimmed by 0 bases and J by 4 bases, 3 bases remained unmatched. The CDR3 protein is CASSLGQGAYNEQFF. DNA of the CDR3: TGCGCCAGCAGCTTGGGGCAGGGGGCTTACAATGAGCAGTTCTTC.

The rearrangement uses TRBV7-9 and TRBJ1-1; possible D gene TRBD1, 6 bases. The CDR3 loop spans 16 amino acids. The V end was cut by 5 bases, the J end by 4 bases, with 20 bases between. Germline-derived CDR1 and CDR2 are SEHNR and FQNEAQ (reference sequence). The CDR3 coding sequence is TGTGCCAGCAGCCCAGGTACAGGGATTAACGGCACTGAAGCTTTCTTT. Protein: CASSPGTGINGTEAFF.

On this clone itself: A read error is the likely source, as a far larger clone sits one nucleotide away. The same CDR3 is also encoded by other DNA sequences in this sample. The gene calls are TRBV5-4 and TRBJ2-1; 7 bases agree with TRBD2. J gave up 6 bases and V 4 bases, and 13 bases lay outside the gene matches. The CDR3 runs 16 residues. Germline V gives CDR1 SGHNT, CDR2 YYREEE (reference sequence). CDR3 DNA sequence: TGTGCCAGCAGCCAAGAAGGAGCGGGGTCTCCCAATGAGCAGTTCTTC. This codes for CASSQEGAGSPNEQFF.

The J gene is TRBJ2-1, the V gene TRBV30; perhaps TRBD1 as D (5 bases). The CDR3 has 15 amino acids. Germline CDR1 is GTSNPN and CDR2 is SVGIG (reference sequence). The V gene lost 0 bases and the J gene lost 8 bases, with 17 bases spanning the gap. The CDR3 DNA sequence: TGTGCCTGGAGTGTGGGGCTTGGAGCAAGGGATGAGCAGTTCTTC. This encodes CAWSVGLGARDEQFF.

CDR3 coding DNA: TGTGCCAGCAGCGTAAGGTTCACCGCGGGGGATACGCAGTATTTT. Amino acids: CASSVRFTAGDTQYF. The chain combines TRBV9 with TRBJ2-3; possible D gene TRBD2, 6 bases. This CDR3 is built from 15 residues. The V end lost 1 base, the J end lost 6 bases, and 15 bases lay between the germline ends. Germline assignment: CDR1 SGDLS and CDR2 YYNGEE.

V is TRBV29-1 and J is TRBJ2-6; perhaps TRBD1 as D (6 bases). Trimming took off 1 base at V and 0 bases at J, with 13 bases between the two ends. The CDR3 contains 17 residues. The germline V gene encodes CDR1 SQVTM and CDR2 ANQGSEA. The CDR3 region is CSVEGSAGDSGANVLTF. CDR3 nucleotides: TGCAGCGTTGAAGGTTCAGCAGGGGACTCTGGGGCCAACGTCCTGACTTTC.

The rearrangement uses TRBV7-2 and TRBJ1-6, with 7 nucleotides matching TRBD1. V dropped 8 bases and J dropped 8; count of bases not matched to a gene: 6. CDR1 is SGHTA and CDR2 is FQGNSA in the germline V gene. This CDR3 region has 13 residues. The CDR3 spells CASAGQVDSPLHF. DNA for the CDR3: TGTGCCAGCGCCGGACAGGTTGATTCACCCCTCCACTTT. The full variable domain, with the rest looked up from reference TRBV7-2 and TRBJ1-6, is GAGVSQSPSNKVTEKGKDVELRCDPISGHTALYWYRQSLGQGLEFLIYFQGNSAPDKSGLPSDRFSAERTGGSVSTLTIQRTQQEDSAVYLCASAGQVDSPLHFGNGTRLTVT.